This T cell receptor (beta chain) comes out of a study of T cell responses to AZD1222 COVID-19 vaccine. Study-wide results and caveats: An increase in Spike-specific TCR breadth and depth was observed after two AZD1222 doses. Vaccine-associated CD4 TCRs ranged over spike, dominating at 160-218 and 743-854.

Note on this clone: Antigen unknown.

The repertoire was sequenced with immunoSEQ multiplex PCR; TCRdb's copy has only in-frame clones and lacks some. The profile shows fewer than 150,000 clones, more than 75% of them singletons. The CDR3 runs to 12 residues. V was pared by 6 bases and J by 2 bases, with 7 bases between. Germline-derived CDR1 and CDR2 are MNHEY and SVGAGI. Specimen: peripheral blood, collected 28 days after the second AZD1222 dose. The gene calls are TRBV6-5 and TRBJ2-5; tentatively, D is TRBD1 (5 bases). The sequence was obtained from an adult who received the AZD1222 COVID-19 vaccine. The CDR3 region has the DNA TGTGCCAGCAGGGACACACAAGAGACCCAGTACTTC. Protein sequence: CASRDTQETQYF.